Included here is one TCR beta chain sequence, with context. The study used treatment-naive patients who had stable or active relapsing-remitting disease as multiple sclerosis controls. TEMRA cells were FACS-enriched and CD8+ and CD4+ T cells negatively isolated. The RNA, roughly 0.45 to 1 ug, was put through reverse transcription using random hexamers. An immunoSEQ multiplex PCR amplified TCR beta CDR3 over 54 Vbeta and 13 Jbeta. One entry per CDR3 protein results from TCRdb running MiXCR on the immunoSEQ multiplex PCR reads. The repertoire includes more than 100,000 distinct CDR3 sequences, 75% to 90% of them detected once, and around 0.51% sits in the top ten. The data stem from a study of CD8 T cells in Susac syndrome. Sequenced input: CD8+ T cells from PBMCs. The clonotype originates from a human donor with multiple sclerosis.

CDR3: CASSAGTGELFF. Written as DNA, the CDR3 is TGTGCCAGCAGTGCAGGAACCGGGGAGCTGTTTTTT. The rearrangement links TRBV6-5 to TRBJ2-2; D gene ambiguous. V gave up 5 bases and J gave up 5 bases, with 6 bases separating them. CDR1 is MNHEY and CDR2 is SVGAGI in the germline V gene. The CDR3 is 12 amino acids.